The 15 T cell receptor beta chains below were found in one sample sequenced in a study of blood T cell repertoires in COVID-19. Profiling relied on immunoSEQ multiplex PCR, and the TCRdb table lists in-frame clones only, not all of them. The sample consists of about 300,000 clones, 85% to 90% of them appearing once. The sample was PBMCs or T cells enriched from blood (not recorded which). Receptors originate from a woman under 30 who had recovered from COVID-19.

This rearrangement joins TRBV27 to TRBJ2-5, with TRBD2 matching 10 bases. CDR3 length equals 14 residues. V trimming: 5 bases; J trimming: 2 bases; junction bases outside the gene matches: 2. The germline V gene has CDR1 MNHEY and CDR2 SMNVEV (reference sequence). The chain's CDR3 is CASSPGLAQETQYF. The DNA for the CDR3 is TGTGCCAGCAGTCCGGGACTAGCGCAAGAGACCCAGTACTTC.

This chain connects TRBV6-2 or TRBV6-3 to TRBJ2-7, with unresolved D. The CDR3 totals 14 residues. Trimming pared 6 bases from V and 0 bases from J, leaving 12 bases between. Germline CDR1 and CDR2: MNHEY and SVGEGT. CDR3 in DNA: TGTGCCAGCAGCTATACTACCCACTCCTACGAGCAGTACTTC. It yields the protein CASSYTTHSYEQYF.

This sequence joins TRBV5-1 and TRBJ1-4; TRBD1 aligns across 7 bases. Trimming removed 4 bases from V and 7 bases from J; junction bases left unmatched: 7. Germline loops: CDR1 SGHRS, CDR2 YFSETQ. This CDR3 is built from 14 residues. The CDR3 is CASSADRVGEKLFF. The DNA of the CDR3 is TGCGCCAGCAGCGCCGACAGGGTGGGTGAAAAACTGTTTTTT.

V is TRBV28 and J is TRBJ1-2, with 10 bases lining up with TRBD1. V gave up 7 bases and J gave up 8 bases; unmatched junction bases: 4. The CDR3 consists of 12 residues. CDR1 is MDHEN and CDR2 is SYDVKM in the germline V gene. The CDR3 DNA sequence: TGTGCCAGCACTAGGACAGGGGGAGGCTACACCTTC. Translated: CASTRTGGGYTF.

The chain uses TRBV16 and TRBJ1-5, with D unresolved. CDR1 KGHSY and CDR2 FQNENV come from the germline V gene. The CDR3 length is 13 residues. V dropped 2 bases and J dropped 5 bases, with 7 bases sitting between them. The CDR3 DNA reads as TGTGCCAGCAGCCAAAACGGTGATCAGCCCCAGCATTTT. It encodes CASSQNGDQPQHF.

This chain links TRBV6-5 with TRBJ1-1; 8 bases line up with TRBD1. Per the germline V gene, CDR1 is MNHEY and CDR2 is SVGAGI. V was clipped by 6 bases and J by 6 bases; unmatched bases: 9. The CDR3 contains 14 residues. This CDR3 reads CASRVSGGRAEAFF. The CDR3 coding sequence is TGTGCCAGCAGGGTTTCAGGGGGCCGGGCTGAAGCTTTCTTT.

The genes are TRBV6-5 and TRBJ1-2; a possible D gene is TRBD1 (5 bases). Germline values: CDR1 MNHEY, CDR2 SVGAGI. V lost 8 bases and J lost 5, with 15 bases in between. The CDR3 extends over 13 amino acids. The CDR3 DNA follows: TGTGCCAGCCACAGGACAAATTATTATGGCTACACCTTC. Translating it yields CASHRTNYYGYTF.

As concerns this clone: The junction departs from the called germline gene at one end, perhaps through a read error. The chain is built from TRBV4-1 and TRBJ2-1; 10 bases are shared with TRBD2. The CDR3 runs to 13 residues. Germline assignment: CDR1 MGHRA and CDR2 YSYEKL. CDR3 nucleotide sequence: TGCGCCAGCAGCCAAGAAAGGGGACTAGCGTGGATCTTC. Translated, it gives CASSQERGLAWIF.

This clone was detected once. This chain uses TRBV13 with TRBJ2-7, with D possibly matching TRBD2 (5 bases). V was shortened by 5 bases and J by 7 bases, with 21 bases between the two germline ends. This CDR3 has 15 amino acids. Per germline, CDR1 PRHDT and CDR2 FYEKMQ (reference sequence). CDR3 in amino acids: CASSQESGPGYEQYF. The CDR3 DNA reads TGTGCCAGCAGCCAGGAATCCGGGCCGGGGTATGAGCAGTACTTC.

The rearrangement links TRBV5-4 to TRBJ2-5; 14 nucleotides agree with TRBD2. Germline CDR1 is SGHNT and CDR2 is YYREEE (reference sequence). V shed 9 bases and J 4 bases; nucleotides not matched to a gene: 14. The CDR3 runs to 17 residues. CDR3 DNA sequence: TGTGCCACCCATACAGGGACTAGCGGGAGCTTCCGAGAGACCCAGTACTTC. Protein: CATHTGTSGSFRETQYF.

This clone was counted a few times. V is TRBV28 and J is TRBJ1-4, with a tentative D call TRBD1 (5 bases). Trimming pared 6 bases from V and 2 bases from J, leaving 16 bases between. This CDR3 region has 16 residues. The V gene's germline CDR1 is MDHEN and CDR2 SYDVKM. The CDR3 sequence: CASSPFGQGTNEKLFF. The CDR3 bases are TGTGCCAGCAGCCCCTTCGGGCAGGGCACTAATGAAAAACTGTTTTTT.

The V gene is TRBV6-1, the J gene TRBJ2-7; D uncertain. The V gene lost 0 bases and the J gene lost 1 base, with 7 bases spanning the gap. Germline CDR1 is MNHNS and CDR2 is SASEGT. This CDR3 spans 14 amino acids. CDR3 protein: CASSEAGSSYEQYF. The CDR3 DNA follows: TGTGCCAGCAGTGAAGCGGGCAGTTCCTACGAGCAGTACTTC.

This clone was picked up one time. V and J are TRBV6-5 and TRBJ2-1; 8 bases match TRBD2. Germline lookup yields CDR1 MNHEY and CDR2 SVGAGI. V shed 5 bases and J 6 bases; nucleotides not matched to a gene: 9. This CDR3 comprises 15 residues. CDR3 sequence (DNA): TGTGCCAGCAGTAGGTTTTTCAGCGGGAGCAATGAGCAGTTCTTC. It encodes CASSRFFSGSNEQFF.

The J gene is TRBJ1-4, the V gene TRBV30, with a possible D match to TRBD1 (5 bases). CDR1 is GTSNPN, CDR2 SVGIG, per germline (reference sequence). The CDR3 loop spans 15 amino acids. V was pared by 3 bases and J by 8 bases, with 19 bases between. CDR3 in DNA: TGTGCCTGGAGCCCGCTTGGAGGGAAGGGGGAAAAACTGTTTTTT. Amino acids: CAWSPLGGKGEKLFF.

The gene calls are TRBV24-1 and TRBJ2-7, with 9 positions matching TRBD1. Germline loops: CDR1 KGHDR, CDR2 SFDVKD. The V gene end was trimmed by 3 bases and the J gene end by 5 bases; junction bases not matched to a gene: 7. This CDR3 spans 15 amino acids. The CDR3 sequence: CATSDLGTGSHEQYF. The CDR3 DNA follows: TGTGCCACCAGTGATCTAGGGACAGGGTCCCACGAGCAGTACTTC.